This is a list of T cell receptor beta chains from one sample in a study of human T cells and chemical hapten exposure. TCRdb reanalysed the RACE reads using MiXCR and keeps one entry per CDR3 protein. Found here are 380,000 or so distinct CDR3 sequences, roughly 5% of them singletons; the top ten hold under 3%. The input for sequencing was whole blood, taken in connection with sensitization to the hapten diphenylcyclopropenone (DPC). The receptors originated from a woman in her 50s with alopecia areata. Some clones in this sample may be carry-over from other donors' samples. The CDR3 runs from the conserved cysteine through the conserved F or W. Each record gives: clone size, CDR3 length, D gene, J gene, V gene, CDR3 DNA, CDR3 protein. A D gene is named only where the DNA matches it firmly. Some rows mark clone size as missing; the rest say once, few, many or name a class of expanded clone.

clone size: NA
CDR3 length: 18
D gene: NA
J gene: TRBJ2-6
V gene: TRBV11-2
CDR3 DNA: TGTGCCAGCCGGACCTTCGGGGACCCCTTCTCTGGGGCCAACGTCCTGACTTTC
CDR3 protein: CASRTFGDPFSGANVLTF

clone size: many
CDR3 length: 14
D gene: TRBD1
J gene: TRBJ2-7
V gene: TRBV10-3
CDR3 DNA: TGTGCCATCAGTCGTACCGACAGGGACTACGAGCAGTACTTC
CDR3 protein: CAISRTDRDYEQYF

clone size: NA
CDR3 length: 15
D gene: NA
J gene: TRBJ2-7
V gene: TRBV6-6
CDR3 DNA: TGTGCCAGCAGCCCCCGAGCGCTCCTCTTCTACGAGCAGTACTTC
CDR3 protein: CASSPRALLFYEQYF

clone size: NA
CDR3 length: 16
D gene: TRBD2
J gene: TRBJ2-5
V gene: TRBV13
CDR3 DNA: TGTGCCAGCAGCTTAGGTTCTAGCGGACACCAAGAGACCCAGTACTTC
CDR3 protein: CASSLGSSGHQETQYF

clone size: few
CDR3 length: 14
D gene: TRBD2
J gene: TRBJ2-5
V gene: TRBV29-1
CDR3 DNA: TGCAGCGCTCGACTAGCGGGAGGAACAGAGACCCAGTACTTC
CDR3 protein: CSARLAGGTETQYF

clone size: many
CDR3 length: 13
D gene: TRBD1
J gene: TRBJ2-5
V gene: TRBV5-1
CDR3 DNA: TGCGCCAGCACCCAGGGACAGCAAGAGACCCAGTACTTC
CDR3 protein: CASTQGQQETQYF

clone size: many
CDR3 length: 12
D gene: NA
J gene: TRBJ2-5
V gene: TRBV29-1
CDR3 DNA: TGCAGCGTCGTCTTGGGGGGCGAGACCCAGTACTTC
CDR3 protein: CSVVLGGETQYF

clone size: NA
CDR3 length: 15
D gene: NA
J gene: TRBJ2-6
V gene: TRBV6-1
CDR3 DNA: TGTGCCAGCAGGGGACACAAGGCTGGGGCCAACGTCCTGACTTTC
CDR3 protein: CASRGHKAGANVLTF

clone size: once
CDR3 length: 13
D gene: NA
J gene: TRBJ2-7
V gene: TRBV20-1
CDR3 DNA: TGCAGTGCACTGAGGGTTTTTTCCTACGAGCAGTACTTC
CDR3 protein: CSALRVFSYEQYF

clone size: many
CDR3 length: 14
D gene: TRBD1
J gene: TRBJ2-2
V gene: TRBV27
CDR3 DNA: TGTGCCAGCAGCCAGGACAGGGCTACCGGGGAGCTGTTTTTT
CDR3 protein: CASSQDRATGELFF

clone size: few
CDR3 length: 15
D gene: TRBD1
J gene: TRBJ2-2
V gene: TRBV6-5
CDR3 DNA: TGTGCCAGCAGTTTCGACAGGGGGAGGCACGGGGAGCTGTTTTTT
CDR3 protein: CASSFDRGRHGELFF

clone size: many
CDR3 length: 13
D gene: NA
J gene: TRBJ2-2
V gene: TRBV12-3/TRBV12-4
CDR3 DNA: TGTGCCAGCAGTTTGATTGGGACCGGGGAGCTGTTTTTT
CDR3 protein: CASSLIGTGELFF

clone size: many
CDR3 length: 14
D gene: NA
J gene: TRBJ2-7
V gene: TRBV20-1
CDR3 DNA: TGCAGTGCGCCACCGTTACATGGGGGGACCGAGCAGTACTTC
CDR3 protein: CSAPPLHGGTEQYF

clone size: many
CDR3 length: 13
D gene: NA
J gene: TRBJ1-1
V gene: TRBV29-1
CDR3 DNA: TGCAGCGTTGTGATGGGGTTGGACACTGAAGCTTTCTTT
CDR3 protein: CSVVMGLDTEAFF

clone size: few
CDR3 length: 14
D gene: TRBD1
J gene: TRBJ2-7
V gene: TRBV9
CDR3 DNA: TGTGCCAGCAGCTCCGGGACAGGGGGCTTCGAGCAGTACTTC
CDR3 protein: CASSSGTGGFEQYF

clone size: many
CDR3 length: 14
D gene: NA
J gene: TRBJ1-5
V gene: TRBV12-3/TRBV12-4
CDR3 DNA: TGTGCCAGCAGACGGGCATCCCAAGGTCAGCCCCAGCATTTT
CDR3 protein: CASRRASQGQPQHF

clone size: few
CDR3 length: 15
D gene: TRBD2
J gene: TRBJ2-7
V gene: TRBV3-1
CDR3 DNA: TGTGCCAGCAGCCAAGCCGGGACTAGCGGCTACGAGCAGTACTTC
CDR3 protein: CASSQAGTSGYEQYF

clone size: few
CDR3 length: 16
D gene: NA
J gene: TRBJ2-1
V gene: TRBV12-3/TRBV12-4
CDR3 DNA: TGTGCCAGCAGGCCTAGGTTAGGGGCCCACTACAATGAGCAGTTCTTC
CDR3 protein: CASRPRLGAHYNEQFF

clone size: many
CDR3 length: 13
D gene: NA
J gene: TRBJ2-2
V gene: TRBV24-1
CDR3 DNA: TGTGCCACCAGTGAACCGAACACCGGGGAGCTGTTTTTT
CDR3 protein: CATSEPNTGELFF

clone size: many
CDR3 length: 14
D gene: NA
J gene: TRBJ1-5
V gene: TRBV12-3/TRBV12-4
CDR3 DNA: TGTGCCAGCACCTATTCAGGGTGGAATCAGCCCCAGCATTTT
CDR3 protein: CASTYSGWNQPQHF

clone size: many
CDR3 length: 15
D gene: TRBD2
J gene: TRBJ2-1
V gene: TRBV6-4
CDR3 DNA: TGTGCCAGCAGTCCCGGGACTAGCGAACACAATGAGCAGTTCTTC
CDR3 protein: CASSPGTSEHNEQFF

clone size: few
CDR3 length: 14
D gene: NA
J gene: TRBJ2-7
V gene: TRBV3-1
CDR3 DNA: TGTGCCAGCAGCCTGGGACGGTTCTCCTACGAGCAGTACTTC
CDR3 protein: CASSLGRFSYEQYF

clone size: NA
CDR3 length: 15
D gene: NA
J gene: TRBJ1-6
V gene: TRBV11-2
CDR3 DNA: TGTGCCAGCAGCTGGGATAGGGGTGGTAATTCACCCCTCCACTTT
CDR3 protein: CASSWDRGGNSPLHF

clone size: many
CDR3 length: 18
D gene: NA
J gene: TRBJ2-3
V gene: TRBV4-2
CDR3 DNA: TGTGCCAGCAGCCAGGGACTGATAGGGGGTACAAGCACAGATACGCAGTATTTT
CDR3 protein: CASSQGLIGGTSTDTQYF

clone size: many
CDR3 length: 15
D gene: TRBD2
J gene: TRBJ2-7
V gene: TRBV7-9
CDR3 DNA: TGTGCCAGCAGCTTAGGAGTCGGCCTAGCGGACGAGCAGTACTTC
CDR3 protein: CASSLGVGLADEQYF

clone size: few
CDR3 length: 15
D gene: NA
J gene: TRBJ1-1
V gene: TRBV6-5
CDR3 DNA: TGTGCCAGCAGTCCTCCGGGACGCCGGCACACTGAAGCTTTCTTT
CDR3 protein: CASSPPGRRHTEAFF

clone size: NA
CDR3 length: 12
D gene: NA
J gene: TRBJ2-2
V gene: TRBV11-3
CDR3 DNA: TGTGCCAGCAGCCGTGGTCTCGGGGAGCTGTTTTTT
CDR3 protein: CASSRGLGELFF

clone size: NA
CDR3 length: 13
D gene: NA
J gene: TRBJ2-3
V gene: TRBV7-9
CDR3 DNA: TGTGCCAGCAGCGGACAGAGCACAGATACGCAGTATTTT
CDR3 protein: CASSGQSTDTQYF

clone size: NA
CDR3 length: 14
D gene: TRBD1
J gene: TRBJ2-2
V gene: TRBV5-4
CDR3 DNA: TGTGCCAGCAGCGGATGGACAGGGTCCGGGGAGCTGTTTTTT
CDR3 protein: CASSGWTGSGELFF

clone size: NA
CDR3 length: 14
D gene: NA
J gene: TRBJ2-5
V gene: TRBV5-5
CDR3 DNA: TGTGCCAGCAGCTTGTCCGGCAGTTCTGAGACCCAGTACTTC
CDR3 protein: CASSLSGSSETQYF

clone size: many
CDR3 length: 20
D gene: TRBD1
J gene: TRBJ2-3
V gene: TRBV9
CDR3 DNA: TGTGCCAGCAGCGATTCCAATCGAGACAGGGCAGTCGGAAGCACAGATACGCAGTATTTT
CDR3 protein: CASSDSNRDRAVGSTDTQYF

clone size: many
CDR3 length: 13
D gene: NA
J gene: TRBJ2-1
V gene: TRBV3-1
CDR3 DNA: TGTGCCAGCAGCCAAGCGCAGTCCAATGAGCAGTTCTTC
CDR3 protein: CASSQAQSNEQFF

clone size: few
CDR3 length: 14
D gene: TRBD1
J gene: TRBJ1-5
V gene: TRBV6-1
CDR3 DNA: TGTGCCAGCAGAGCTCCAGGGGGACGTCAGCCCCAGCATTTT
CDR3 protein: CASRAPGGRQPQHF

clone size: few
CDR3 length: 14
D gene: NA
J gene: TRBJ2-3
V gene: TRBV10-1
CDR3 DNA: TGCGCCAGCAGTGAAGTTAGCGGCGGAGATACGCAGTATTTT
CDR3 protein: CASSEVSGGDTQYF

clone size: many
CDR3 length: 14
D gene: NA
J gene: TRBJ2-3
V gene: TRBV27
CDR3 DNA: TGTGCCAGCAGTCTTATACCGGGGACAGATACGCAGTATTTT
CDR3 protein: CASSLIPGTDTQYF

clone size: few
CDR3 length: 16
D gene: TRBD2
J gene: TRBJ2-7
V gene: TRBV6-2/TRBV6-3
CDR3 DNA: TGTGCCAGCAGAGATGGGACTAGCGGGAGGACCTACGAGCAGTACTTC
CDR3 protein: CASRDGTSGRTYEQYF

clone size: many
CDR3 length: 14
D gene: NA
J gene: TRBJ1-1
V gene: TRBV12-3/TRBV12-4
CDR3 DNA: TGTGCCAGCATCTTTAGTACGGTGAACACTGAAGCTTTCTTT
CDR3 protein: CASIFSTVNTEAFF

clone size: many
CDR3 length: 15
D gene: TRBD1
J gene: TRBJ1-4
V gene: TRBV7-9
CDR3 DNA: TGTGCCAGCAGCTCCAGACAGGGAACTAATGAAAAACTGTTTTTT
CDR3 protein: CASSSRQGTNEKLFF

clone size: few
CDR3 length: 22
D gene: NA
J gene: TRBJ2-2
V gene: TRBV4-2
CDR3 DNA: TGTGCCAGCAGCCTCCCGCCCGCCGGGACAAGCAAAAAAAGGGGATACACCGGGGAGCTGTTTTTT
CDR3 protein: CASSLPPAGTSKKRGYTGELFF

clone size: NA
CDR3 length: 12
D gene: NA
J gene: TRBJ2-7
V gene: TRBV12-3/TRBV12-4
CDR3 DNA: TGTGCCAGCAGTTTCAACCCCTACGAGCAGTACTTC
CDR3 protein: CASSFNPYEQYF

clone size: NA
CDR3 length: 17
D gene: TRBD1
J gene: TRBJ1-3
V gene: TRBV9
CDR3 DNA: TGTGCCAGCAGCGTTTCTTCCGGGACAGGGGCTGGAAACACCATATATTTT
CDR3 protein: CASSVSSGTGAGNTIYF

clone size: NA
CDR3 length: 12
D gene: NA
J gene: TRBJ2-5
V gene: TRBV29-1
CDR3 DNA: TGCAGCGTTGTCACACAGTTCGGGACCCAGTACTTC
CDR3 protein: CSVVTQFGTQYF

clone size: many
CDR3 length: 19
D gene: TRBD2
J gene: TRBJ2-3
V gene: TRBV5-4
CDR3 DNA: TGTGCCAGCAGCTTGGTTGTGACTAGCGGGAGTGGAAGCACAGATACGCAGTATTTT
CDR3 protein: CASSLVVTSGSGSTDTQYF

clone size: many
CDR3 length: 15
D gene: NA
J gene: TRBJ2-1
V gene: TRBV27
CDR3 DNA: TGTGCCAGCAGTCCCGGACCCAGGGGTATGAATGAGCAGTTCTTC
CDR3 protein: CASSPGPRGMNEQFF

clone size: NA
CDR3 length: 15
D gene: NA
J gene: TRBJ1-2
V gene: TRBV3-1
CDR3 DNA: TGTGCCAGCAGCCAAGTCGAGCGGTTCTATGAGGGCTACACCTTC
CDR3 protein: CASSQVERFYEGYTF

clone size: NA
CDR3 length: 15
D gene: TRBD2
J gene: TRBJ2-5
V gene: TRBV27
CDR3 DNA: TGTGCCAGCAGTTTAGCGGGAGCTTTGGAAGAGACCCAGTACTTC
CDR3 protein: CASSLAGALEETQYF

clone size: NA
CDR3 length: 14
D gene: NA
J gene: TRBJ1-1
V gene: TRBV7-9
CDR3 DNA: TGTGCCAGCAGGCCAAAGGGTCAGAACACTGAAGCTTTCTTT
CDR3 protein: CASRPKGQNTEAFF

clone size: many
CDR3 length: 15
D gene: NA
J gene: TRBJ1-1
V gene: TRBV18
CDR3 DNA: TGTGCCAGCTCCCCAGAGCACAGGTTGAGCACTGAAGCTTTCTTT
CDR3 protein: CASSPEHRLSTEAFF

clone size: NA
CDR3 length: 16
D gene: TRBD2
J gene: TRBJ2-3
V gene: TRBV7-2
CDR3 DNA: TGTGCCAGCAGCCCCCCGACTAGCGGGAGCACAGATACGCAGTATTTT
CDR3 protein: CASSPPTSGSTDTQYF